These T cell receptor beta chains were read from a single sample in a study of blood T cell repertoires in COVID-19. TCRdb keeps only in-frame clones here, not all; method: immunoSEQ multiplex PCR. The profile covers some 83,000 clones, with around 84% appearing a single time and 3% to 4% taken by the ten largest. Sequencing was performed on peripheral blood. The origin of the receptors is a man aged 50-59 years with acute or convalescent COVID-19. CDR3s include the opening cysteine and the closing phenylalanine or tryptophan. D genes are given only for firm matches. Size tells how often a clone was seen (once, few, many) or the class of an expanded clone, and some rows leave it out.

J gene | V gene | D gene | clone size | CDR3 DNA | CDR3 protein
TRBJ2-6 | TRBV4-1 | TRBD1 | NA | TGCGCCAGCAGCCCCACAGGGGGCACAGCTGGGGCCAACGTCCTGACTTTC | CASSPTGGTAGANVLTF
TRBJ1-1 | TRBV5-6 | NA | NA | TGTGCCAGCAGCTGGTTTTTTATTAGTGAGGAGAACACTGAAGCTTTCTTT | CASSWFFISEENTEAFF
TRBJ1-4 | TRBV7-9 | NA | once | TGTGCCAGCAGCTTAGCACTGAATGAAAAACTGTTTTTT | CASSLALNEKLFF
TRBJ2-2 | TRBV3-1/TRBV3-2 | NA | NA | TGTGCCAGCAGCCAAGCCACGCCAGGAGAGCTGTTTTTT | CASSQATPGELFF
TRBJ2-3 | TRBV7-6 | TRBD1 | NA | TGTGCCAGCAGCACGGGGACAGGTGTTTACACAGATACGCAGTATTTT | CASSTGTGVYTDTQYF
TRBJ2-7 | TRBV24-1 | NA | few | TGTGCCACCAGTGATTCCCCGACTAGTTCCTACGAGCAGTACTTC | CATSDSPTSSYEQYF
TRBJ2-7 | TRBV11-3 | NA | NA | TGTGCCAGCAGCTTAAGGCGGGGGCTCCCGTCCTACGAGCAGTACTTC | CASSLRRGLPSYEQYF
TRBJ1-1 | TRBV19 | TRBD1 | NA | TGTGCCAGTAGTAGAACGACAGGGTCCACTGAAGCTTTCTTT | CASSRTTGSTEAFF
TRBJ1-6 | TRBV6-5 | TRBD1 | NA | TGTGCCAGCAGTTTCCGGGACAGGGGTAACAACTCACCCCTCCACTTT | CASSFRDRGNNSPLHF
TRBJ2-3 | TRBV28 | TRBD2 | NA | TGTGCCAGCACCAGACTAGCGGCGGGCACAGATACGCAGTATTTT | CASTRLAAGTDTQYF
TRBJ2-1 | TRBV19 | NA | NA | TGTGCCAGTAGTATAGGGACCAGGGGAACCTACAATGAGCAGTTCTTC | CASSIGTRGTYNEQFF
TRBJ2-3 | TRBV14 | TRBD2 | few | TGTGCCAGCAGCACTAGCGCGTCCTTCACAGATACGCAGTATTTT | CASSTSASFTDTQYF
TRBJ1-5 | TRBV3-1/TRBV3-2 | NA | NA | TGTGCCAGCAGCCAAGGAGGGTATTCCAATCAGCCCCAGCATTTT | CASSQGGYSNQPQHF
TRBJ1-2 | TRBV27 | NA | NA | TGTGCCAGCAGTCGGAGCCCAGACTATGGCTACACCTTC | CASSRSPDYGYTF
TRBJ2-1 | TRBV6-2/TRBV6-3 | TRBD1 | NA | TGTGCCAGCAGCTCAGGGGGCTATGAGCAGTTCTTC | CASSSGGYEQFF
TRBJ2-3 | TRBV5-4 | NA | NA | TGTGCCAGCAGCTTGGATGTTAGCGGCACAGATACGCAGTATTTT | CASSLDVSGTDTQYF
TRBJ1-5 | TRBV5-3 | NA | NA | TGTGCCAGAAGCTTTCAGGGGAATCAGCCCCAGCATTTT | CARSFQGNQPQHF
TRBJ1-2 | TRBV5-1 | TRBD1 | few | TGCGCCAGCAGCTTGGGGGGACAGGGTTTCTATGGCTACACCTTC | CASSLGGQGFYGYTF
TRBJ2-1 | TRBV5-1 | NA | NA | TGCGCCAGCAGCTTGGCCTCCAGCTCCTACAATGAGCAGTTCTTC | CASSLASSSYNEQFF
TRBJ2-6 | TRBV4-3 | NA | NA | TGCGCCAGCAGCCAAGACAGGTCTCATGGGGCCAACGTCCTGACTTTC | CASSQDRSHGANVLTF
TRBJ2-7 | TRBV28 | TRBD2 | NA | TGTGCCAGCAGTGGACTAGCGGGGGGGTCCTACGAGCAGTACTTC | CASSGLAGGSYEQYF
TRBJ2-7 | TRBV7-9 | TRBD1 | NA | TGTGCCAGCAGCCGAACCGGGACAGGGGGCTACGAGCAGTACTTC | CASSRTGTGGYEQYF
TRBJ2-3 | TRBV11-2 | NA | NA | TGTGCCAGCACCCTTATCAGCCGCGGTGAAGTCACAGATACGCAGTATTTT | CASTLISRGEVTDTQYF
TRBJ2-7 | TRBV5-8 | NA | NA | TGTGCCAGCAGCTCTGACAACTCCTACGAGCAGTACTTC | CASSSDNSYEQYF
TRBJ1-1 | TRBV6-6 | NA | NA | TGTGCCAGCAGTAGCAGACACACGAGCACTGAAGCTTTCTTT | CASSSRHTSTEAFF
TRBJ2-7 | TRBV5-1 | TRBD2 | NA | TGCGCCAGCAGCTTGGATCCCGGGACTAGCGGATACTCCTACGAGCAGTACTTC | CASSLDPGTSGYSYEQYF
TRBJ1-5 | TRBV7-2 | NA | NA | TGTGCCAGCAGCTTGTTCGGTGGAGATAGCAATCAGCCCCAGCATTTT | CASSLFGGDSNQPQHF
TRBJ2-7 | TRBV24-1 | NA | once | TGTGCCACCAGTGATTTCGGCCGGGGGGAGCAGTACTTC | CATSDFGRGEQYF
TRBJ1-6 | TRBV10-3 | NA | NA | TGTGCCATCAGTCTCAGGGAAGGGTCACCCCTCCACTTT | CAISLREGSPLHF
TRBJ1-4 | TRBV11-3 | NA | NA | TGTGCCAGCAGCTTAGGGACAACTGAAAAACTGTTTTTT | CASSLGTTEKLFF
TRBJ2-2 | TRBV7-6 | TRBD2 | NA | TGTGCCAGCAGCTTAAAACCGCGGGGGACCGGGGAGCTGTTTTTT | CASSLKPRGTGELFF
TRBJ1-3 | TRBV18 | NA | NA | TGTGCCAGCTCACCACTTATTTCAGGCCGAAACACCATATATTTT | CASSPLISGRNTIYF
TRBJ2-7 | TRBV30 | NA | NA | TGTGCCTGGAGAGACAGCCTCTCCTACGAGCAGTACTTC | CAWRDSLSYEQYF
TRBJ1-2 | TRBV4-1 | NA | NA | TGCGCCAGCAGCCACGGCAGGGCCTCGGATTATGGCTACACCTTC | CASSHGRASDYGYTF
TRBJ2-7 | TRBV5-4 | TRBD1 | NA | TGTGCCAGCAGCCCCTCGTGGGGAAGGACAGGCGATGGGGAGCAGTACTTC | CASSPSWGRTGDGEQYF
TRBJ2-1 | TRBV4-1 | NA | NA | TGCGCCAGCAGCCAAATTGGCGGGTACAATGAGCAGTTCTTC | CASSQIGGYNEQFF
TRBJ2-5 | TRBV28 | NA | NA | TGTGCCAGCAGTTTAGTGGTCGGAGAGACCCAGTACTTC | CASSLVVGETQYF
TRBJ2-5 | TRBV2 | NA | NA | TGTGCCAGCAGTGAAACAGGCTCCCAGTACTTC | CASSETGSQYF
TRBJ1-5 | TRBV6-1 | NA | NA | TGTGCCAGCGAAAAACAGAGCAATCAGCCCCAGCATTTT | CASEKQSNQPQHF
TRBJ2-7 | TRBV7-2 | NA | few | TGTGCCAGCAGCTTACAGGGCAGATCCTACGAGCAGTACTTC | CASSLQGRSYEQYF
TRBJ2-1 | TRBV18 | TRBD2 | once | TGTGCCAGCTCACCCGCTAGCGGGGGGAGAAGTGAGCAGTTCTTC | CASSPASGGRSEQFF
TRBJ2-2 | TRBV5-1 | NA | NA | TGCGCCAGCGTCGAGCATTGGAACACCGGGGAGCTGTTTTTT | CASVEHWNTGELFF
TRBJ1-5 | TRBV7-9 | NA | NA | TGTGCCAGCAGACAGGGTTATCAGCCCCAGCATTTT | CASRQGYQPQHF
TRBJ2-1 | TRBV10-3 | NA | NA | TGTGCCATCAGTGAGTCGTCAACCTCACTAGGCCCCTTCTCCTACAATGAGCAGTTCTTC | CAISESSTSLGPFSYNEQFF
TRBJ1-1 | TRBV7-9 | NA | NA | TGTGCCAGCAGCCCGACAACTCAGAACACTGAAGCTTTCTTT | CASSPTTQNTEAFF
TRBJ1-6 | TRBV28 | NA | many | TGTGCCAGCAGTTTACAGGGGACCTATAATTCACCCCTCCACTTT | CASSLQGTYNSPLHF
TRBJ2-5 | TRBV6-2/TRBV6-3 | TRBD2 | once | TGTGCCAGCAGTCACACAACCACTAGCGGGAAAGTGGGAGAGACCCAGTACTTC | CASSHTTTSGKVGETQYF